This TCR beta chain was sequenced during a study of blood T cell repertoires in COVID-19. Overall study context: From T cells, B-cell-depleted T cells, or PBMCs came the material, which was cDNA or gDNA.

In terms of age and location, participants ranged from roughly 18 to 95 years and lived in under 30 US areas. Source study methods: Amplifying reference gene primers gave estimates of nucleated cell counts. TCRdb keeps only in-frame clones here, not all; method: immunoSEQ multiplex PCR. The V and J calls and the clone size are those of that table, but D and trimming were determined from the DNA. Of about 430,000 clones in the sample, around nine tenths were seen once. CDR1 and CDR2 from the germline V gene are SGHNT and YENEEA. J gave up 7 bases and V 1 base, and 9 bases lay outside the gene matches. CDR3 length equals 17 residues.

Sequencing input: PBMCs or T cells enriched from blood (not recorded which). The receptor's source is a woman aged 18-30 years who had been exposed to COVID-19. The gene calls are TRBV11-3 and TRBJ2-1; 11 nucleotides line up with TRBD2. The CDR3 region is CASSLGIAGGPWNEQFF. The CDR3 region has the DNA TGTGCCAGCAGCTTAGGGATAGCGGGGGGGCCTTGGAATGAGCAGTTCTTC.